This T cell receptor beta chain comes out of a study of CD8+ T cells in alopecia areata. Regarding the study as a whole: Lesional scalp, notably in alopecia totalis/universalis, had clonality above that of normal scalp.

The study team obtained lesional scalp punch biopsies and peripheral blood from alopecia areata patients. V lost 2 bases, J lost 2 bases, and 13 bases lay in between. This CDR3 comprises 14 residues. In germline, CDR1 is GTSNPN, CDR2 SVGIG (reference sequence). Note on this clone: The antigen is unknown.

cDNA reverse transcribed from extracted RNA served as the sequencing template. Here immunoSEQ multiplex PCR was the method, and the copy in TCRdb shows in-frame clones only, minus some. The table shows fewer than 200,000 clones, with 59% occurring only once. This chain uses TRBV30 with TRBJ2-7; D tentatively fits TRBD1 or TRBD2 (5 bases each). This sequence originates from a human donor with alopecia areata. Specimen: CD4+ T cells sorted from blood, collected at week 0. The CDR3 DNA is TGTGCCTGGAGTCCACCGGGACCCACCTACGAGCAGTACTTC. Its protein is CAWSPPGPTYEQYF.